This entry lists 6 T cell receptor beta chains sequenced from one sample in a study of cytomegalovirus exposure and HLA in healthy donors (dated by TCRdb to about 2017). The protocol used for the library was the immunoSEQ multiplex PCR assay. The multiplex PCR relied on a mix of 60 forward primers for TCR Vbeta segments and 13 reverse primers for TCR Jbeta segments. Drawn from immuneACCESS, this table holds only the in-frame rearrangements with V and J called that TCRdb kept. Clones are partly lost; checked studies trace under half to an unresolved V gene and leave the rest unexplained. The sample table holds about 180,000 clones, of which roughly 85% were seen once. In total, the top ten clones hold 5% to 7% of the sample. The sequenced sample was PBMCs. Source of these receptors: a man in his forties in good health and CMV-seropositive.

In this sample, this clone turned up once. J is TRBJ2-5 and V is TRBV30; D is uncertain. From germline, CDR1 is GTSNPN and CDR2 SVGIG (reference sequence). The CDR3 spans 13 residues. V was clipped by 0 bases and J by 6 bases, with 11 bases between them. The CDR3 DNA reads TGTGCCTGGAGTGTAAGCCCGCGGAAGACCCAGTACTTC. It translates to CAWSVSPRKTQYF.

The chain uses TRBV25-1 and TRBJ2-1; D is perhaps TRBD2 (6 bases). The CDR3 spans 16 residues. Trimming removed 6 bases from V and 10 bases from J, with 25 bases in between. CDR1 and CDR2 from the germline V gene are MGHDK and SYGVNS. CDR3 in DNA: TGTGCCAGCAGCTCCCGCCGGACTACCTTCGGGGACGAGCAGTTCTTC. Translating it yields CASSSRRTTFGDEQFF.

The V gene is TRBV11-2, the J gene TRBJ2-1; 7 bases are a match to TRBD1. The CDR3 consists of 17 residues. Germline CDR1 is SGHAT and CDR2 is FQNNGV. Germline trimming cut 5 bases from V and 4 bases from J; bases unmatched to any gene: 14. The CDR3 spells CASSASSDRALYNEQFF. CDR3 sequence (DNA): TGTGCCAGCAGCGCCTCTTCCGACAGGGCCCTATACAATGAGCAGTTCTTC.

The chain has TRBV18 and TRBJ1-1; D not certain. Trimming shortened V by 3 bases and J by 0 bases, and 5 bases separated the two germline ends. There are 13 residues in the CDR3. CDR1 KGHSH and CDR2 LQKENI come from the germline V gene. Here the CDR3 DNA reads TGTGCCAGCTCACCCCTTCTGAACACTGAAGCTTTCTTT. This sequence encodes CASSPLLNTEAFF.

V usage is TRBV5-4 and J usage is TRBJ2-1, with D possibly matching TRBD1 (6 bases). From germline, CDR1 is SGHNT and CDR2 YYREEE (reference sequence). V lost 2 bases and J 8 bases, leaving 11 bases between the germline ends. This CDR3 has 13 residues. CDR3 nucleotides: TGTGCCAGCAGCTTACGACAGGTTGATGAGCAGTTCTTC. This gives the protein CASSLRQVDEQFF. The full variable domain, rest sourced from reference TRBV5-4 and TRBJ2-1, is ETGVTQSPTHLIKTRGQQVTLRCSSQSGHNTVSWYQQALGQGPQFIFQYYREEENGRGNFPPRFSGLQFPNYSSELNVNALELDDSALYLCASSLRQVDEQFFGPGTRLTVL.

The chain carries TRBV28 and TRBJ2-2; possible D gene TRBD2, 6 bases. CDR1 and CDR2 (germline): MDHEN, SYDVKM. V lost 4 bases and J lost 3, with 9 bases in between. This CDR3 comprises 14 residues. CDR3 bases: TGTGCCAGCAGTTGGAGGGCCGACACCGGGGAGCTGTTTTTT. It specifies CASSWRADTGELFF. Together with reference TRBV28 and TRBJ2-2, the CDR3 gives the full variable domain: DVKVTQSSRYLVKRTGEKVFLECVQDMDHENMFWYRQDPGLGLRLIYFSYDVKMKEKGDIPEGYSVSREKKERFSLILESASTNQTSMYLCASSWRADTGELFFGEGSRLTVL.